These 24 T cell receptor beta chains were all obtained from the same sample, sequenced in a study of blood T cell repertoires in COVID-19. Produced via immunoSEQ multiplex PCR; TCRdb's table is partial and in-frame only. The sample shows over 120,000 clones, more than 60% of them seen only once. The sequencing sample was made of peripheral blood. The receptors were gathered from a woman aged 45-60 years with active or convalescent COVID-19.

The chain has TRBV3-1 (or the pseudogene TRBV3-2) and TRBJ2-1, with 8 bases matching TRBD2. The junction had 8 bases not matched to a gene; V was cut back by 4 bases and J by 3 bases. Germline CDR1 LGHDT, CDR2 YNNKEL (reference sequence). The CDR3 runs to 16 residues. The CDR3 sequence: CASSPGAGAGYNEQFF. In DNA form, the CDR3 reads TGTGCCAGCAGCCCCGGAGCGGGAGCGGGCTACAATGAGCAGTTCTTC.

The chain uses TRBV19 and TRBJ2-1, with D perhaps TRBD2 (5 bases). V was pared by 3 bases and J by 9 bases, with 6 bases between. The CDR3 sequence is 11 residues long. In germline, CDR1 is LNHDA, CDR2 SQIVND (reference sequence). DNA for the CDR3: TGTGCCAGTAGTATCGGGGTTGAGCAGTTCTTC. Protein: CASSIGVEQFF.

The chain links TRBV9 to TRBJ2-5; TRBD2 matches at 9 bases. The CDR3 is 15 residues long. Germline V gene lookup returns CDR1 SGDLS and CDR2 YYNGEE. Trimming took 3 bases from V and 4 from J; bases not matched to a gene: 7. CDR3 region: CASSAQAGGLETQYF. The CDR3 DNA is TGTGCCAGCAGCGCCCAAGCGGGAGGATTAGAGACCCAGTACTTC.

The CDR3 here is CASSKFRTVNQPQHF. The CDR3 DNA reads as TGTGCCAGCAGCAAATTTAGGACAGTTAATCAGCCCCAGCATTTT. This chain joins TRBV21-1 and TRBJ1-5; TRBD1, the table's D call, lacks a check against the DNA. TRBV21-1 is listed as a pseudogene. CDR3 size: 15 residues.

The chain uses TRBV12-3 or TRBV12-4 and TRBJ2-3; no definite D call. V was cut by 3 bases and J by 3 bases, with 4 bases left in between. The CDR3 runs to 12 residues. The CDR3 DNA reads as TGTGCCAGCAGTTTGGAGACAGATACGCAGTATTTT. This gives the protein CASSLETDTQYF.

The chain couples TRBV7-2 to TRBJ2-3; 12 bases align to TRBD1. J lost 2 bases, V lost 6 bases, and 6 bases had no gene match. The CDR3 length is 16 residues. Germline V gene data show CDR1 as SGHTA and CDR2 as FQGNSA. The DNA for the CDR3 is TGTGCCAGCAGTGAGGGACAGGGGGCGAACACAGATACGCAGTATTTT. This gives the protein CASSEGQGANTDTQYF.

The CDR3 loop is CASRLAQGASGNTIYF. CDR3 DNA sequence: TGTGCCAGCAGACTGGCCCAGGGGGCCTCTGGAAACACCATATATTTT. The chain couples TRBV28 to TRBJ1-3; 8 bases fit TRBD1. The CDR3 consists of 16 residues. The V and J ends lost 6 bases and 0 bases, in that order; junction bases with no gene match: 7. Germline V lookup: CDR1 MDHEN, CDR2 SYDVKM.

CDR3 coding DNA: TGTGCCAGCAGGGAGAGCTCCTATAATTCACCCCTCCACTTT. Translated: CASRESSYNSPLHF. The V and J genes are TRBV27 and TRBJ1-6; D ambiguous. V gave up 6 bases and J gave up 0 bases, with 6 bases separating them. The CDR3 has 14 amino acids. Germline CDR1 and CDR2: MNHEY and SMNVEV (reference sequence).

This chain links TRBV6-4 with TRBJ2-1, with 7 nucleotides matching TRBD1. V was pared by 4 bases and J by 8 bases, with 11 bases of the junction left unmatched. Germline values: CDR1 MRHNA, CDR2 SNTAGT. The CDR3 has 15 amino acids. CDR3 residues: CASSGRDRGRDEQFF. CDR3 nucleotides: TGTGCCAGCAGTGGCCGGGACAGAGGTAGGGATGAGCAGTTCTTC.

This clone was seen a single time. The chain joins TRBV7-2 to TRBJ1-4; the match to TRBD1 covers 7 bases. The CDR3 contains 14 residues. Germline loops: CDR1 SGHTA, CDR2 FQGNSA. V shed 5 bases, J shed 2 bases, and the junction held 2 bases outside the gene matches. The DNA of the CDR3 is TGTGCCAGCAGCCGGGACAGCACTAATGAAAAACTGTTTTTT. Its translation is CASSRDSTNEKLFF.

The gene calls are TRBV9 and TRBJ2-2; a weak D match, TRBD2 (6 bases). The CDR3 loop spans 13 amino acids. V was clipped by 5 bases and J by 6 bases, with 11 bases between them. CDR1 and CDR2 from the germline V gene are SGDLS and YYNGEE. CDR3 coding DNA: TGTGCCAGCAGTAAAAGGAGGGCCGGGGAGCTGTTTTTT. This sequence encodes CASSKRRAGELFF.

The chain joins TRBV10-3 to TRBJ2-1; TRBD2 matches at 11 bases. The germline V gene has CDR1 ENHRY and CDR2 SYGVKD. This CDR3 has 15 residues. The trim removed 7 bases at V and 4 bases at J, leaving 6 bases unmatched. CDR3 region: CAIIPIAGGYNEQFF. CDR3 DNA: TGTGCCATCATCCCTATAGCGGGGGGGTACAATGAGCAGTTCTTC.

As DNA, the CDR3 is TGTGCCAGCAGCTTAAATGGCGGACAAGAGACCCAGTACTTC. Translating gives CASSLNGGQETQYF. This chain uses TRBV13 with TRBJ2-5; unclear D gene. Germline V gene sequence: CDR1 PRHDT, CDR2 FYEKMQ (reference sequence). This CDR3 contains 14 residues. The V gene lost 2 bases and the J gene lost 2 bases, with 9 bases spanning the gap.

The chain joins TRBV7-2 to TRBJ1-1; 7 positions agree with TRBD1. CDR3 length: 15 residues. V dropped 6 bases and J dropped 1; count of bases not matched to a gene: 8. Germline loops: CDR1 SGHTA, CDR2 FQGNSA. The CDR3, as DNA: TGTGCCAGCAGTAGGACAGGCGCTCGGAACACTGAAGCTTTCTTT. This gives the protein CASSRTGARNTEAFF.

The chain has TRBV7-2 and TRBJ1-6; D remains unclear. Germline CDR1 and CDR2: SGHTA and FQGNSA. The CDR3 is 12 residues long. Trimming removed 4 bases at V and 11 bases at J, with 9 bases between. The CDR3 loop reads CASSYTAAPLHF. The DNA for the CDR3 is TGTGCCAGCAGCTATACAGCGGCACCCCTCCACTTT.

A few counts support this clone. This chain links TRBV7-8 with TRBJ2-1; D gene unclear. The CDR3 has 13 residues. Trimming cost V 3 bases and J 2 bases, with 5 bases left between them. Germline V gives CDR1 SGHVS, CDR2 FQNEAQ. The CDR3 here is CASSLAPYNEQFF. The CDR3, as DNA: TGTGCCAGCAGCTTGGCCCCCTACAATGAGCAGTTCTTC. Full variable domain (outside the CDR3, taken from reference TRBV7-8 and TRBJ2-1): GAGVSQSPRYKVAKRGQDVALRCDPISGHVSLFWYQQALGQGPEFLTYFQNEAQLDKSGLPSDRFFAERPEGSVSTLKIQRTQQEDSAVYLCASSLAPYNEQFFGPGTRLTVL.

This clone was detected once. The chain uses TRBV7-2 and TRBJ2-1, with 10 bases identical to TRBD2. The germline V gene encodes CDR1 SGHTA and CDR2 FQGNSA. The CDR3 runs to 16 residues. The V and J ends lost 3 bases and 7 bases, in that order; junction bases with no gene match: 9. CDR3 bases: TGTGCCAGCAGCTTCCCAGCGGGAGGGAAGGGGAATGAGCAGTTCTTC. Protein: CASSFPAGGKGNEQFF.

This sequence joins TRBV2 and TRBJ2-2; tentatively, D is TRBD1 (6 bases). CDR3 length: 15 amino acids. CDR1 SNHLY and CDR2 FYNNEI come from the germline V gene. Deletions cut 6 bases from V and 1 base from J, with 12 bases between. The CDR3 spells CASSSGRGNTGELFF. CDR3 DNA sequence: TGTGCCAGCAGCTCCGGCAGGGGGAACACCGGGGAGCTGTTTTTT.

In nucleotides, the CDR3 is TGTGCCTGGAGAACTGGGCCCAAGAGTGAAGCTTTCTTT. It specifies CAWRTGPKSEAFF. The chain is built from TRBV30 and TRBJ1-1; no clear D gene. Germline CDR1 is GTSNPN and CDR2 is SVGIG (reference sequence). CDR3 length equals 13 residues. V lost 3 bases to trimming and J lost 7 bases, with 15 bases between them.

For the CDR3, the DNA is TGCGCCAGCATCCGGACAGGGGGAACGGGAGAGACCCAGTACTTC. As protein: CASIRTGGTGETQYF. The chain is built from TRBV5-1 and TRBJ2-5; 10 bases are shared with TRBD1. V trimming: 6 bases; J trimming: 4 bases; junction bases outside the gene matches: 9. CDR3 length: 15 amino acids. In germline, CDR1 is SGHRS, CDR2 YFSETQ. The variable domain in full, completed from reference TRBV5-1 and TRBJ2-5, reads KAGVTQTPRYLIKTRGQQVTLSCSPISGHRSVSWYQQTPGQGLQFLFEYFSETQRNKGNFPGRFSGRQFSNSRSEMNVSTLELGDSALYLCASIRTGGTGETQYFGPGTRLLVL.

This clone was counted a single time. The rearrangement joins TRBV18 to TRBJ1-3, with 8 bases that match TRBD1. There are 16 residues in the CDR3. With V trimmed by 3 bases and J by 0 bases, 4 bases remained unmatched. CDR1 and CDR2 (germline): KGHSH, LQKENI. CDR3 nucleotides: TGTGCCAGCTCACCTGAGGGACAGGCCTCTGGAAACACCATATATTTT. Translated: CASSPEGQASGNTIYF.

The CDR3 protein is CASSEALGGLAGGSYEQYF. Here the CDR3 DNA reads TGTGCCAGCAGTGAAGCGCTCGGAGGCCTAGCGGGGGGCTCCTACGAGCAGTACTTC. The chain employs TRBV6-1 and TRBJ2-7; 11 nucleotides agree with TRBD2. This CDR3 comprises 19 residues. The J segment lost 0 bases and the V segment lost 0 bases, leaving 10 bases of the junction unmatched. Germline assignment: CDR1 MNHNS and CDR2 SASEGT.

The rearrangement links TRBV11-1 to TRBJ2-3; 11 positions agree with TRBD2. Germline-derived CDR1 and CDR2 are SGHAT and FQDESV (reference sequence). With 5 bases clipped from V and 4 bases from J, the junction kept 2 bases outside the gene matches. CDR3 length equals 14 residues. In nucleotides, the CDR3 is TGTGCCAGCAGCCAGGGACTAGCGGCAGATACGCAGTATTTT. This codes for CASSQGLAADTQYF. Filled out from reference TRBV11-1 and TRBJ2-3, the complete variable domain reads EAEVAQSPRYKITEKSQAVAFWCDPISGHATLYWYRQILGQGPELLVQFQDESVVDDSQLPKDRFSAERLKGVDSTLKIQPAELGDSAMYLCASSQGLAADTQYFGPGTRLTVL.

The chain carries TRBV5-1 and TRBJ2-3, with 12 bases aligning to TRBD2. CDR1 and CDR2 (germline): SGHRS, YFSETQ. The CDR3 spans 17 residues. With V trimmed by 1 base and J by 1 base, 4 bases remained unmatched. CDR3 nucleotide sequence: TGCGCCAGCAGCTTGTTTGCTAGCGGGGGGGGCACAGATACGCAGTATTTT. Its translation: CASSLFASGGGTDTQYF.